This passage covers 10 T cell receptor beta chains from one sample sequenced in a study of shared clonotypes between healthy human individuals. Generated by immunoSEQ multiplex PCR, the TCRdb table keeps only in-frame clones and is missing some. The sample records 550,000 to 800,000 clones, roughly 88% being singletons. What was sequenced was memory CD8+ T cells from PBMCs. Subset: CD45RO+ cells pooled with CCR7-negative TemRA cells. The receptors were sampled from a man aged 18-30 years in good health. Some clones in this sample may be carry-over from other donors' samples.

V gene TRBV7-9 combines with J gene TRBJ1-1; D is unclear. V lost 4 bases, J lost 0 bases, and 12 bases lay in between. The CDR3 is made up of 15 amino acids. Germline V gives CDR1 SEHNR, CDR2 FQNEAQ (reference sequence). DNA of the CDR3: TGTGCCAGCAGCTCCCTCGGAGGGCTGAACACTGAAGCTTTCTTT. Its protein is CASSSLGGLNTEAFF.

The chain recombines TRBV6-5 with TRBJ2-2; D unresolved. The CDR3 contains 15 residues. V was trimmed by 3 bases and J by 2 bases, leaving 10 bases between them. Germline CDR1 reads MNHEY; CDR2 reads SVGAGI. CDR3 sequence reads: CASSYSRLNTGELFF. The CDR3 DNA reads TGTGCCAGCAGTTATAGTCGGCTTAACACCGGGGAGCTGTTTTTT.

This chain joins TRBV7-9 and TRBJ1-1, with TRBD1 as a possible D gene (5 bases). The germline V gene has CDR1 SEHNR and CDR2 FQNEAQ (reference sequence). This CDR3 region has 15 residues. V gave up 2 bases and J gave up 3 bases, with 13 bases separating them. The CDR3: CASSLPDRGDTEAFF. In DNA form, the CDR3 reads TGTGCCAGCAGCTTACCCGATCGGGGGGACACTGAAGCTTTCTTT.

This chain joins TRBV5-4 and TRBJ2-2, with D perhaps matching TRBD2 (6 bases). The CDR3 contains 13 residues. Germline V CDR1 and CDR2: SGHNT, YYREEE (reference sequence). V gave up 2 bases and J gave up 6 bases, with 8 bases separating them. The CDR3: CASSFPGAGELFF. DNA of the CDR3: TGTGCCAGCAGCTTCCCGGGGGCCGGGGAGCTGTTTTTT.

J is TRBJ2-2 and V is TRBV11-1; 8 bases are shared with TRBD1. The trim removed 6 bases at V and 3 bases at J, leaving 3 bases unmatched. Germline values: CDR1 SGHAT, CDR2 FQDESV (reference sequence). The CDR3 runs 14 residues. The CDR3: CASSRTGHTGELFF. The CDR3 DNA is TGTGCCAGCAGTCGGACAGGGCACACCGGGGAGCTGTTTTTT.

This clone was seen only once. This chain joins TRBV27 and TRBJ1-3, with D possibly TRBD1 on 5 matching bases. CDR3 length: 15 amino acids. The V end lost 8 bases, the J end lost 4 bases, and 18 bases lay between the germline ends. Germline V lookup: CDR1 MNHEY, CDR2 SMNVEV (reference sequence). The CDR3 spells CASGATGVQGNTIYF. The CDR3 DNA reads as TGTGCCAGCGGGGCCACGGGGGTGCAGGGAAACACCATATATTTT.

The V and J genes are TRBV20-1 and TRBJ1-5, with D possibly TRBD1 on 5 matching bases. The length of the CDR3 is 11 residues. Trimming shortened V by 1 base and J by 8 bases, and 6 bases separated the two germline ends. Germline CDR1 is DFQATT and CDR2 is SNEGSKA (reference sequence). CDR3: CSARVGEPQHF. The CDR3 DNA sequence: TGCAGTGCTAGAGTGGGGGAGCCCCAGCATTTT.

J is TRBJ2-3 and V is TRBV7-9; TRBD1 matches 7 bases. The length of the CDR3 is 18 residues. Germline CDR1 and CDR2: SEHNR and FQNEAQ (reference sequence). After removal of 2 bases from V and 2 bases from J, the junction contained 13 bases not matched to a gene. CDR3 DNA: TGTGCCAGCAGCTTAACGGACGGGACAGCCCGCAACACAGATACGCAGTATTTT. It specifies CASSLTDGTARNTDTQYF.

The gene calls are TRBV19 and TRBJ2-1; perhaps TRBD2 as D (7 bases). Germline CDR1 is LNHDA and CDR2 is SQIVND (reference sequence). This CDR3 spans 13 amino acids. The V and J ends lost 5 bases and 8 bases respectively, with 13 bases between them. CDR3 sequence: CASSYRGGHEQFF. Here the CDR3 DNA reads TGTGCCAGTAGTTATAGGGGGGGACATGAGCAGTTCTTC.

The V and J genes are TRBV9 and TRBJ2-6; D is unresolved. CDR1 SGDLS and CDR2 YYNGEE come from the germline V gene. The CDR3 totals 14 residues. Trimming removed 0 bases at V and 2 bases at J, with 3 bases between. The CDR3 sequence is CASSVVAGANVLTF. Written as DNA, the CDR3 is TGTGCCAGCAGCGTAGTGGCTGGGGCCAACGTCCTGACTTTC. Combining the CDR3 with reference TRBV9 and TRBJ2-6 gives the whole variable domain DSGVTQTPKHLITATGQRVTLRCSPRSGDLSVYWYQQSLDQGLQFLIQYYNGEERAKGNILERFSAQQFPDLHSELNLSSLELGDSALYFCASSVVAGANVLTFGAGSRLTVL.